The 16 T cell receptor beta chains listed next were all sequenced from one sample in a study of glioma-infiltrating T cells. Using RNA template, CDR3s of TCR alpha and beta were amplified with iRepertoire arm-PCR. One entry per CDR3 protein, called by TCRdb with MiXCR from the multiplex PCR reads. The top ten clones hold roughly 29% of a sample with approximately 130,000 distinct CDR3 sequences, about 22% of them seen once. Sample: glioma tissue, nonneoplastic brain tissue, or PBMCs (not recorded which). Every receptor here comes from a human donor with low-grade glioma or glioblastoma, undergoing nonglioma brain surgery, or in good health (not recorded which).

This clonotype was detected a few times. The rearrangement joins TRBV7-6 to TRBJ2-7, with 7 positions matching TRBD1. The V segment lost 5 bases and the J segment 5 bases; nucleotides outside the gene matches: 9. CDR1 SGHVS and CDR2 FNYEAQ come from the germline V gene. This CDR3 region has 14 residues. As DNA, the CDR3 is TGTGCCAGCAGCGCACGACAGGGAAGGAACGAGCAGTACGTC. Amino acid sequence: CASSARQGRNEQYV.

The J gene is TRBJ2-5, the V gene TRBV20-1; TRBD2 matches 10 bases. The length of the CDR3 is 16 residues. CDR1 and CDR2 from the germline V gene are DFQATT and SNEGSKA (reference sequence). The J segment lost 5 bases and the V segment lost 3 bases, leaving 12 bases of the junction unmatched. The CDR3 DNA reads as TGCAGTGCTAGCTCTAGCGGGAGAGCCCCGAGGGAGACCCAGTACTTC. It specifies CSASSSGRAPRETQYF.

The DNA of the CDR3 is TGTGCCAGCAGCTTAGCCGGGACAGGGACCTACGAGCAGTACGTC. Its translation is CASSLAGTGTYEQYV. The chain has TRBV7-6 and TRBJ2-7, with 9 positions matching TRBD1. Germline loops: CDR1 SGHVS, CDR2 FNYEAQ. The CDR3 runs 15 residues. The junction had 2 bases not matched to a gene; V was cut back by 0 bases and J by 2 bases.

The V gene is TRBV7-2, the J gene TRBJ1-5, with D perhaps TRBD1 (6 bases). This CDR3 contains 17 residues. Trimming took 5 bases from V and 3 from J, leaving 20 bases between them. Germline V lookup: CDR1 SGHTA, CDR2 FQGNSA. The CDR3 loop is CASSPSGTPRANQPQHF. In nucleotides, the CDR3 is TGTGCCAGCAGCCCCTCCGGGACACCCAGGGCCAATCAGCCCCAGCATTTT.

The rearrangement uses TRBV24-1 and TRBJ1-6; 9 bases are a match to TRBD1. Losses at the gene ends were 4 bases for V and 7 bases for J; bases not matched to a gene: 4. CDR3 length: 15 amino acids. In germline, CDR1 is KGHDR, CDR2 SFDVKD. The CDR3 loop is CATSEGTGRNSPLHF. The CDR3 DNA follows: TGTGCCACCAGTGAGGGGACAGGGAGGAATTCACCCCTCCACTTT.

This clonotype came up once. The chain carries TRBV29-1 and TRBJ2-5; D remains ambiguous. This CDR3 contains 10 residues. Per germline, CDR1 SQVTM and CDR2 ANQGSEA. V was trimmed by 0 bases and J by 7 bases, leaving 3 bases between them. The chain's CDR3 is CSVEDVTQYF. CDR3 in DNA: TGCAGCGTTGAAGATGTGACCCAGTACTTC.

In this sample, this clonotype turned up many times. The chain combines TRBV7-9 with TRBJ1-1, with a tentative D call TRBD1 (5 bases). V gave up 4 bases and J gave up 2 bases, with 8 bases separating them. Per the germline V gene, CDR1 is SEHNR and CDR2 is FQNEAQ (reference sequence). The CDR3 contains 13 residues. In DNA form, the CDR3 reads TGTGCCAGCAGCTGGGGGAGAAACACTGAAGCTTTCTTT. Its translation: CASSWGRNTEAFF.

This clonotype was observed many times. The chain employs TRBV7-9 and TRBJ1-5; D call uncertain. CDR1 is SEHNR and CDR2 is FQNEAQ in the germline V gene (reference sequence). The CDR3 is made up of 12 amino acids. V was clipped by 5 bases and J by 4 bases, with 6 bases between them. CDR3 in DNA: TGTGCCAGCAGCGTATTGAATCAGCCCCAGCATTTT. Amino acids: CASSVLNQPQHF.

Concerning this clonotype: This CDR3 fails to terminate in the conserved phenylalanine or tryptophan, so it likely reflects a read error. This chain links TRBV7-9 with TRBJ2-5; TRBD2 aligns across 8 bases. The CDR3 runs to 16 residues. CDR1 and CDR2 from the germline V gene are SEHNR and FQNEAQ (reference sequence). V was pared by 5 bases and J by 2 bases, with 10 bases of the junction left unmatched. CDR3 DNA: TGTGCCAGCAGCCGGATTAGGGCGGGGGGACAAGAGACCCAGTACTTG. As protein: CASSRIRAGGQETQYL.

This clonotype was observed at least ten times. This chain links TRBV6-6 with TRBJ2-2; no reliable D call. V dropped 2 bases and J dropped 6 bases, with 10 bases sitting between them. Germline CDR1 MNHNY, CDR2 SVGAGI (reference sequence). This CDR3 region has 14 residues. The CDR3: CASSYGLEAGELFF. CDR3 sequence (DNA): TGTGCCAGCAGTTACGGGTTAGAGGCCGGGGAGCTGTTTTTT.

This clonotype was seen ten or more times. The chain couples TRBV20-1 to TRBJ2-3, with 7 bases lining up with TRBD2. This CDR3 spans 14 amino acids. After removal of 6 bases from V and 3 bases from J, the junction contained 9 bases not matched to a gene. Germline values: CDR1 DFQATT, CDR2 SNEGSKA (reference sequence). CDR3 sequence (DNA): TGCAGTGCCAGGGACTATCGGACTACAGATACGCAGTATTTT. Protein: CSARDYRTTDTQYF.

This clonotype was picked up a small number of times. The V call is TRBV6-6, the J call TRBJ1-2, with D perhaps matching TRBD1 (5 bases). Per the germline V gene, CDR1 is MNHNY and CDR2 is SVGAGI (reference sequence). Trimming cost V 0 bases and J 8 bases, with 13 bases left between them. The CDR3 spans 14 residues. CDR3: CASSYSAARGGYTF. Here the CDR3 DNA reads TGTGCCAGCAGTTACTCGGCTGCCCGGGGGGGCTACACCTTC.

This clonotype was seen a few times. V and J are TRBV2 and TRBJ1-5; D is possibly TRBD1 (5 bases). This CDR3 region has 14 residues. Trimming pared 5 bases from V and 6 bases from J, leaving 14 bases between. Germline values: CDR1 SNHLY, CDR2 FYNNEI. CDR3 amino acids: CASSLGTKGQPQHF. CDR3 nucleotide sequence: TGTGCCAGCAGTCTCGGGACTAAAGGTCAGCCCCAGCATTTT.

The CDR3 loop reads CASSLGGLNEQFF. In nucleotides, the CDR3 is TGTGCCAGCAGCTTAGGGGGGTTGAATGAGCAGTTCTTC. The genes are TRBV27 and TRBJ2-1, with D possibly called TRBD1 or TRBD2 (6 bases each). The V gene's germline CDR1 is MNHEY and CDR2 SMNVEV (reference sequence). V was trimmed by 6 bases and J by 7 bases, leaving 13 bases between them. The CDR3 loop spans 13 amino acids.

V and J are TRBV11-2 and TRBJ2-1; tentatively, D is TRBD1 or TRBD2 (5 bases each). Germline loops: CDR1 SGHAT, CDR2 FQNNGV. V lost 5 bases to trimming and J lost 8 bases, with 19 bases between them. This CDR3 is 15 amino acids long. DNA of the CDR3: TGTGCCAGCAGCAGTACAGGACGGGATCCCGATGAGCAGTTCTTC. Translated, it gives CASSSTGRDPDEQFF.

The gene calls are TRBV20-1 and TRBJ2-5; possible D gene TRBD2, 5 bases. Germline V CDR1 and CDR2: DFQATT, SNEGSKA (reference sequence). V was cut by 5 bases and J by 1 base, with 11 bases left in between. The CDR3 has 13 amino acids. Here the CDR3 reads CSAGPGIQETQYF. Written as DNA, the CDR3 is TGCAGTGCTGGTCCCGGGATCCAAGAGACCCAGTACTTC.